The clone carrying this T cell receptor beta chain was counted once. As for treatment: about 20 received Ad26.COV2.S at low or high dose, single or two shots; several received placebo; per-sample allocation not given. Sample collection was performed on day 63 after the first vaccine or placebo injection. TCRdb's copy holds only in-frame clones and misses some; the assay was immunoSEQ multiplex PCR. The repertoire holds about 330,000 clones, with 85% to 90% as singletons. V dropped 0 bases and J dropped 4 bases, with 8 bases sitting between them. The CDR3 is made up of 14 amino acids. Germline V gene sequence: CDR1 SGHKS, CDR2 YYEKEE (reference sequence). This entry belongs to a study of Ad26.COV2.S vaccination and SARS-CoV-2 variants.

The rearrangement links TRBV5-5 to TRBJ2-1; possibly TRBD2 for D (6 bases). This receptor was taken from a person between 18 and 65 years old who received the Ad26.COV2.S COVID-19 vaccine or a placebo. Sequences were derived from peripheral blood, sampled in a trial of Ad26.COV2.S vaccine versus placebo. Written as DNA, the CDR3 is TGTGCCAGCAGCTTGGCCGCGGGATACAATGAGCAGTTCTTC. Its protein is CASSLAAGYNEQFF. Supplemented by reference TRBV5-5 and TRBJ2-1, the full variable domain reads DAGVTQSPTHLIKTRGQQVTLRCSPISGHKSVSWYQQVLGQGPQFIFQYYEKEERGRGNFPDRFSARQFPNYSSELNVNALLLGDSALYLCASSLAAGYNEQFFGPGTRLTVL.